The sequence of this T cell receptor beta chain was determined in a study of cytomegalovirus exposure and HLA in healthy donors. Germline V lookup: CDR1 LGHNA, CDR2 YSLEER. The CDR3 spans 15 residues. V shed 0 bases and J 5 bases; nucleotides not matched to a gene: 5. Study-level points and caveats: Sequencing artifact likely explains a cluster of highly shared sequence variants.

Amplification used 60 Vbeta primers and 13 Jbeta primers. TCRdb's copy holds only in-frame clones and misses some; the assay was immunoSEQ multiplex PCR. The data contain some 150,000 clones, around 81% of them seen just once; the ten biggest clones take up approximately 2%. In the case of this clone: Its target is not known.

Regarding donors, all were healthy bone marrow donors. The chain links TRBV4-3 to TRBJ2-5, with TRBD2 identical over 8 bases. The specimen sequenced was PBMCs. The origin of this receptor is a woman aged 25 to 39 in good health and CMV-seropositive. The CDR3 DNA follows: TGCGCCAGCAGCCAAGACGGGGGGGCGGGGGAGACCCAGTACTTC. Its protein is CASSQDGGAGETQYF.